These T cell receptor beta chains were read from a single sample in a study of PD-1 blockade in mismatch repair-deficient tumors. The method was immunoSEQ multiplex PCR; TCRdb's version includes in-frame clones alone and lacks a portion of them. Among approximately 51,000 clones listed, roughly 80% were seen once. The material was peripheral blood, obtained less than 21 weeks after starting pembrolizumab. These receptors were obtained from an adult with mismatch repair-deficient cancer. The CDR3 runs from the conserved cysteine through the conserved F or W. Clone size is stated in some rows and not others, as once, few, many or a class when expanded.

j_call,v_call,clone_size,cdr3_aa
TRBJ1-4,TRBV9,.,CASSAGGAGREKLFF
TRBJ1-5,TRBV18,.,CASSLGRTSNQPQHF
TRBJ1-3,TRBV14,.,CASSQNRGPGNTIYF
TRBJ1-2,TRBV6-6,.,CASSYSTDYGYTF
TRBJ2-7,TRBV21-1,few,CASSKLSHSVSTLSYEQYF
TRBJ2-2,TRBV7-7,.,CASSSEAGELFF
TRBJ1-1,TRBV2,.,CASSAYIGTEAFF
TRBJ1-3,TRBV2,.,CASSEFLGAAGNTIYF
TRBJ2-6,TRBV21-1,.,CASSKGVRRSGANVLTF
TRBJ2-7,TRBV9,few,CASSAKTSGSVTEQYF
TRBJ2-1,TRBV19,once,CASSMGQGLVPEQFF
TRBJ2-5,TRBV11-2,once,CASRTVGGPETQYF
TRBJ2-2,TRBV9,.,CASSVDSSSTGELFF
TRBJ2-5,TRBV30,.,CAWSPTSRQETQYF
TRBJ2-7,TRBV16,.,CASSQTDRGEQYF
TRBJ1-3,TRBV5-1,.,CASSLEGNTIYF
TRBJ2-5,TRBV9,.,CASSVDVTGGVQTQYF
TRBJ1-3,TRBV2,.,CASSESARRTSGNTIYF
TRBJ2-7,TRBV6-5,few,CASGGGSYEQYF
TRBJ2-7,TRBV30,.,CAWSPENEQYF
TRBJ1-1,TRBV5-6,.,CASSSRPEQAFF
TRBJ1-5,TRBV6-5,.,CASSYGDAGLGQPQHF
TRBJ1-4,TRBV5-6,.,CASSLARRNEKLFF
TRBJ2-2,TRBV14,.,CASSLQGGAGELFF
TRBJ1-2,TRBV2,few,CASSLIGYGYTF
TRBJ2-1,TRBV7-9,.,CASSRLWSLYNEQFF
TRBJ2-1,TRBV7-5,.,CARSLLCQAGVYNEQFF
TRBJ1-5,TRBV6-1,.,CASTSRWGLNQPQHF
TRBJ2-3,TRBV28,once,CASSLGRLAGDDTQYF
TRBJ1-5,TRBV6-1,.,CASTGPRAQHF
TRBJ2-6,TRBV5-1,.,CASSWLDRGAGANVLTF
TRBJ2-7,TRBV7-9,.,CASSDGKGQYEQYF
TRBJ1-3,TRBV9,.,CASSVASSGNTIYF
TRBJ1-2,TRBV9,.,CASSDGVWDRGLGYGYTF
TRBJ2-7,TRBV6-1,.,CASSSAAGRSYEQYF
TRBJ2-1,TRBV11-3,.,CASSLSGRVNEQFF
TRBJ2-7,TRBV4-1,.,CASSHVKDASYEQYF
TRBJ1-2,TRBV30,once,CAWSDGLYGYTF
TRBJ2-5,TRBV5-1,.,CASSLEMGQGKETQYF